The 32 T cell receptor beta chains listed next were all sequenced from one sample in a study of CD8 T cells in Susac syndrome. Reverse transcription of about 0.45 to 1 ug RNA was carried out with random hexamers. One entry per CDR3 protein results from TCRdb running MiXCR on the immunoSEQ multiplex PCR reads. The table shows about 180,000 distinct CDR3 sequences, with 90% to 95% occurring only once. The sample was CD4+ T cells from PBMCs. All receptors come from a human donor with Susac syndrome.

The chain employs TRBV7-9 and TRBJ2-7; 9 nucleotides agree with TRBD1. This CDR3 is built from 13 residues. Germline V gene data show CDR1 as SEHNR and CDR2 as FQNEAQ (reference sequence). V was pared by 6 bases and J by 4 bases, with 4 bases of the junction left unmatched. The CDR3 nucleotides are TGTGCCAGCAGTGAGACAGGGGGATACGAGCAGTACTTC. This gives the protein CASSETGGYEQYF.

The rearrangement joins TRBV7-2 to TRBJ2-5; D not certain. Trimming cost V 1 base and J 7 bases, with 13 bases left between them. The CDR3 consists of 14 residues. Germline-derived CDR1 and CDR2 are SGHTA and FQGNSA. Written as DNA, the CDR3 is TGTGCCAGCAGCTTAGGTGATAGCTTGGGGACCCAGTACTTC. Its translation is CASSLGDSLGTQYF. The full variable domain, in which reference TRBV7-2 and TRBJ2-5 provide the parts outside the CDR3, is GAGVSQSPSNKVTEKGKDVELRCDPISGHTALYWYRQSLGQGLEFLIYFQGNSAPDKSGLPSDRFSAERTGGSVSTLTIQRTQQEDSAVYLCASSLGDSLGTQYFGPGTRLLVL.

This clonotype was counted a single time. The chain recombines TRBV12-5 with TRBJ2-7; 7 bases align to TRBD1. Per the germline V gene, CDR1 is LGHNT and CDR2 is FRNRAP. The CDR3 is 13 amino acids. The V and J ends lost 3 bases and 5 bases, in that order; junction bases with no gene match: 4. CDR3: CASGLGQADEQYF. CDR3 in DNA: TGTGCTAGTGGTTTAGGACAGGCCGACGAGCAGTACTTC.

This sequence joins TRBV19 and TRBJ1-2, with D perhaps matching TRBD1 (5 bases). Germline V CDR1 and CDR2: LNHDA, SQIVND (reference sequence). The CDR3 length is 12 residues. Trimming removed 7 bases from V and 8 bases from J, with 14 bases in between. The CDR3 region is CASKDAGNGYTF. The DNA for the CDR3 is TGTGCCAGTAAAGACGCAGGGAACGGCTACACCTTC. The whole variable domain, filled in from reference TRBV19 and TRBJ1-2, reads DGGITQSPKYLFRKEGQNVTLSCEQNLNHDAMYWYRQDPGQGLRLIYYSQIVNDFQKGDIAEGYSVSREKKESFPLTVTSAQKNPTAFYLCASKDAGNGYTFGSGTRLTVV.

The chain joins TRBV4-3 to TRBJ2-1; no reliable D call. The CDR3 is 13 amino acids. V was pared by 4 bases and J by 8 bases, with 12 bases between. Per the germline V gene, CDR1 is LGHNA and CDR2 is YSLEER. The CDR3 here is CASSPTIWDEQFF. The DNA of the CDR3 is TGCGCCAGCAGCCCTACCATTTGGGATGAGCAGTTCTTC.

The chain is built from TRBV3-1 and TRBJ1-2, with 8 bases lining up with TRBD1. Trimming took 4 bases from V and 8 from J; bases not matched to a gene: 9. The CDR3 contains 14 residues. CDR1 is LGHDT and CDR2 is YNNKEL in the germline V gene (reference sequence). CDR3 DNA sequence: TGTGCCAGCAGCCCCCTAGGACAGGGCCTAGGCTACACCTTC. Amino acids: CASSPLGQGLGYTF.

Only one count was recorded for this clonotype. The CDR3, as DNA: TGTGCCAGCAGCCCGGGACGGAATAACTATGGCTACACCTTC. This codes for CASSPGRNNYGYTF. The chain carries TRBV11-2 and TRBJ1-2; D is perhaps TRBD1 (5 bases). Germline CDR1 SGHAT, CDR2 FQNNGV. Trimming stripped 5 bases from V and 1 base from J, with 11 bases between. The CDR3 length is 14 residues.

This sequence joins TRBV5-6 and TRBJ1-1; 7 bases map to TRBD1. CDR1 is SGHDT, CDR2 YYEEEE, per germline. CDR3 length: 15 residues. Trimming removed 1 base from V and 2 bases from J; junction bases left unmatched: 5. This CDR3 reads CASSLRTGENTEAFF. CDR3 coding DNA: TGTGCCAGCAGCTTGAGGACAGGAGAAAACACTGAAGCTTTCTTT.

V and J are TRBV2 and TRBJ2-5; possible D gene TRBD2, 5 bases. V gave up 7 bases and J gave up 6 bases, with 15 bases separating them. Germline CDR1 reads SNHLY; CDR2 reads FYNNEI. The CDR3 has 13 residues. Written as DNA, the CDR3 is TGTGCCAGCATTTGGGTCGGGGTACAGACCCAGTACTTC. It is translated as CASIWVGVQTQYF.

The chain uses TRBV3-1 and TRBJ2-4; 11 bases are a match to TRBD2. Trimming cost V 6 bases and J 6 bases; bases outside gene matches: 4. Germline loops: CDR1 LGHDT, CDR2 YNNKEL (reference sequence). This CDR3 has 14 residues. CDR3 amino acids: CASRDSGGANIQYF. CDR3 sequence (DNA): TGTGCCAGCAGAGATAGCGGGGGGGCAAACATTCAGTACTTC.

The V gene is TRBV20-1, the J gene TRBJ2-2; 9 nucleotides line up with TRBD1. From germline, CDR1 is DFQATT and CDR2 SNEGSKA (reference sequence). The CDR3 length is 14 residues. The CDR3 DNA is TGCAGGGCCCGGGGGACAGGGAGCACCGGGGAGCTGTTTTTT. Translating it yields CRARGTGSTGELFF.

The chain recombines TRBV24-1 with TRBJ2-5, with D perhaps TRBD1 or TRBD2 (6 bases each). V shed 6 bases and J shed 0 bases, with 10 bases lying between them. This CDR3 region has 14 residues. The germline V gene has CDR1 KGHDR and CDR2 SFDVKD. As DNA, the CDR3 is TGTGCCACCAGTTCCGGGGGCAACCAAGAGACCCAGTACTTC. This codes for CATSSGGNQETQYF.

The gene calls are TRBV15 and TRBJ1-3; D gene uncertain. The germline V and J ends were trimmed by 1 base and 2 bases, with 6 bases remaining between them. CDR1 is LNHNV and CDR2 is YYDKDF in the germline V gene (reference sequence). The CDR3 runs to 14 residues. CDR3 sequence (DNA): TGTGCCACCAGCAGAGGGACGGCTGGAAACACCATATATTTT. Translated, it gives CATSRGTAGNTIYF.

The chain has TRBV6-5 and TRBJ2-7; D is perhaps TRBD2 (6 bases). The V and J ends lost 1 base and 6 bases respectively, with 13 bases between them. CDR1 MNHEY and CDR2 SVGAGI come from the germline V gene. There are 14 residues in the CDR3. The CDR3 sequence is CASSYWGGQGEQYF. The CDR3 nucleotides are TGTGCCAGCAGTTACTGGGGAGGACAAGGCGAGCAGTACTTC.

CDR3 coding DNA: TGTGCCAGCAGCGTAGATCCGAATAGCAATCAGCCCCAGCATTTT. Translation gives CASSVDPNSNQPQHF. The gene calls are TRBV9 and TRBJ1-5; D uncertain. Germline V CDR1 and CDR2: SGDLS, YYNGEE. V lost 0 bases and J lost 0, with 7 bases in between. The CDR3 has 15 amino acids.

J is TRBJ2-7 and V is TRBV4-1, with D possibly matching TRBD1 (6 bases). Deletions cut 0 bases from V and 2 bases from J, with 14 bases between. Germline-derived CDR1 and CDR2 are MGHRA and YSYEKL. This CDR3 has 16 residues. CDR3 region: CASSQDQGGSPYEQYF. The CDR3 coding sequence is TGCGCCAGCAGCCAAGATCAAGGGGGATCTCCCTACGAGCAGTACTTC.

This CDR3 is CASSVGVGHLYEQYF. The DNA of the CDR3 is TGTGCCAGCAGCGTAGGGGTGGGACATCTCTACGAGCAGTACTTC. The chain combines TRBV9 with TRBJ2-7, with D possibly matching TRBD1 (6 bases). V lost 0 bases and J 3 bases, leaving 13 bases between the germline ends. This CDR3 comprises 15 residues. Looked up from germline, CDR1 is SGDLS and CDR2 is YYNGEE. The full variable domain, its missing parts supplied by reference TRBV9 and TRBJ2-7, is DSGVTQTPKHLITATGQRVTLRCSPRSGDLSVYWYQQSLDQGLQFLIQYYNGEERAKGNILERFSAQQFPDLHSELNLSSLELGDSALYFCASSVGVGHLYEQYFGPGTRLTVT.

In this sample, this clonotype turned up once. The chain uses TRBV14 and TRBJ2-5; D gene uncertain. Deletions cut 1 base from V and 7 bases from J, with 10 bases between. The germline V gene encodes CDR1 SGHDN and CDR2 FVKESK. CDR3 length: 13 amino acids. The CDR3 here is CASSQGGIGTQYF. Here the CDR3 DNA reads TGTGCCAGCAGCCAAGGGGGTATAGGGACCCAGTACTTC. Combining the CDR3 with reference TRBV14 and TRBJ2-5 gives the whole variable domain EAGVTQFPSHSVIEKGQTVTLRCDPISGHDNLYWYRRVMGKEIKFLLHFVKESKQDESGMPNNRFLAERTGGTYSTLKVQPAELEDSGVYFCASSQGGIGTQYFGPGTRLLVL.

The chain employs TRBV6-6 and TRBJ2-3, with D unclear. Per germline, CDR1 MNHNY and CDR2 SVGAGI (reference sequence). The CDR3 extends over 15 amino acids. V was clipped by 0 bases and J by 2 bases, with 9 bases between them. The CDR3 DNA reads as TGTGCCAGCAGTTACTCGCACAGCTACACAGATACGCAGTATTTT. Its protein is CASSYSHSYTDTQYF.

The chain joins TRBV5-4 to TRBJ2-5; tentative D call: TRBD1 (5 bases). The CDR3 totals 15 residues. V was clipped by 1 base and J by 1 base, with 11 bases between them. Germline V gene sequence: CDR1 SGHNT, CDR2 YYREEE (reference sequence). The CDR3 DNA follows: TGTGCCAGCAGCTTGAAGGGGCCTCTCCAAGAGACCCAGTACTTC. The encoded protein is CASSLKGPLQETQYF. Based on the CDR3 plus reference TRBV5-4 and TRBJ2-5, the full variable domain is ETGVTQSPTHLIKTRGQQVTLRCSSQSGHNTVSWYQQALGQGPQFIFQYYREEENGRGNFPPRFSGLQFPNYSSELNVNALELDDSALYLCASSLKGPLQETQYFGPGTRLLVL.

The chain employs TRBV20-1 and TRBJ1-6; 10 bases fit TRBD1. The length of the CDR3 is 15 residues. Germline CDR1 DFQATT, CDR2 SNEGSKA (reference sequence). With V trimmed by 6 bases and J by 8 bases, 10 bases remained unmatched. The CDR3 nucleotides are TGCAGTGCGCCTCCGAGGACAGGGGGTGATTCACCCCTCCACTTT. It is translated as CSAPPRTGGDSPLHF.

The rearrangement links TRBV2 to TRBJ2-2; D ambiguous. CDR3 length: 14 residues. V was trimmed by 1 base and J by 4 bases, leaving 7 bases between them. The V gene's germline CDR1 is SNHLY and CDR2 FYNNEI. The CDR3 DNA follows: TGTGCCAGCAGTGAAGGGTTGGGCACCGGGGAGCTGTTTTTT. This translates into CASSEGLGTGELFF.

V is TRBV30 and J is TRBJ2-2, with TRBD1 identical over 10 bases. The germline gives CDR1 GTSNPN, CDR2 SVGIG (reference sequence). The CDR3 totals 12 residues. J gave up 6 bases and V 5 bases, and 0 bases lay outside the gene matches. Here the CDR3 reads CAWGQGAGELFF. The DNA of the CDR3 is TGTGCCTGGGGACAGGGGGCCGGGGAGCTGTTTTTT.

The CDR3 sequence is CASRPAGGQSGSHTEAFF. CDR3 nucleotides: TGTGCCAGCAGACCGGCAGGGGGTCAGTCCGGGTCTCACACTGAAGCTTTCTTT. The chain is built from TRBV6-1 and TRBJ1-1, with TRBD1 identical over 7 bases. Germline V gene lookup returns CDR1 MNHNS and CDR2 SASEGT. V lost 6 bases and J lost 3; bases outside the gene matches: 19. CDR3 length: 18 amino acids.

This chain links TRBV5-1 with TRBJ2-1, with 10 bases lining up with TRBD1. This CDR3 spans 15 amino acids. Per germline, CDR1 SGHRS and CDR2 YFSETQ. With V trimmed by 4 bases and J by 2 bases, 3 bases remained unmatched. The DNA for the CDR3 is TGCGCCAGCAGCCGGGGACAGGGGCCCTACAATGAGCAGTTCTTC. Its translation: CASSRGQGPYNEQFF. The variable domain in full, with the rest retrieved from reference TRBV5-1 and TRBJ2-1, is KAGVTQTPRYLIKTRGQQVTLSCSPISGHRSVSWYQQTPGQGLQFLFEYFSETQRNKGNFPGRFSGRQFSNSRSEMNVSTLELGDSALYLCASSRGQGPYNEQFFGPGTRLTVL.

CDR3 loop: CASSLRGGASYEQYF. DNA for the CDR3: TGTGCCAGCAGCCTTAGGGGGGGCGCCTCCTACGAGCAGTACTTC. This sequence joins TRBV7-9 and TRBJ2-7; weak D call: TRBD2 (7 bases). The ends were cut back, 5 bases at V and 0 bases at J, with 14 bases in the middle. The CDR3 consists of 15 residues. The V gene's germline CDR1 is SEHNR and CDR2 FQNEAQ (reference sequence).

V gene TRBV3-1 combines with J gene TRBJ1-2; D is ambiguous. Germline lookup yields CDR1 LGHDT and CDR2 YNNKEL (reference sequence). V lost 1 base and J lost 4, with 22 bases in between. The CDR3 loop spans 18 amino acids. DNA for the CDR3: TGTGCCAGCAGCCAAGCGGACCGACTCCAGCCCTGGGGCTATGGCTACACCTTC. It codes for CASSQADRLQPWGYGYTF.

The chain recombines TRBV20-1 with TRBJ2-2; 8 bases fit TRBD1. The V and J ends lost 6 bases and 1 base, in that order; junction bases with no gene match: 7. Germline CDR1 is DFQATT and CDR2 is SNEGSKA (reference sequence). The length of the CDR3 is 15 residues. The CDR3 region is CSAPDRVLNTGELFF. CDR3 sequence (DNA): TGCAGTGCACCGGACAGGGTACTGAACACCGGGGAGCTGTTTTTT.

The CDR3 reads CASSVSAGTSQNEQFF. CDR3 bases: TGTGCCAGCAGCGTATCCGCAGGGACTAGTCAAAATGAGCAGTTCTTC. The genes are TRBV9 and TRBJ2-1; 8 nucleotides line up with TRBD2. The CDR3 runs to 16 residues. The junction had 10 bases not matched to a gene; V was cut back by 1 base and J by 7 bases. Germline values: CDR1 SGDLS, CDR2 YYNGEE.

This chain joins TRBV12-3 or TRBV12-4 and TRBJ1-5; TRBD1 aligns across 9 bases. The trim removed 6 bases at V and 5 bases at J, leaving 8 bases unmatched. This CDR3 is 15 amino acids long. The CDR3 here is CASSRTQGADQPQHF. The CDR3 region has the DNA TGTGCCAGCAGCCGAACACAGGGGGCGGATCAGCCCCAGCATTTT.

The chain combines TRBV2 with TRBJ2-3, with 11 bases fitting TRBD1. The CDR3 is 16 amino acids. The V gene's germline CDR1 is SNHLY and CDR2 FYNNEI. V lost 6 bases and J lost 3; bases outside the gene matches: 8. The CDR3, as DNA: TGTGCCAGCAGGGCCGGGACAGGGGGGAGGACAGATACGCAGTATTTT. Protein: CASRAGTGGRTDTQYF.

The CDR3 DNA is TGTGCCAGCAGCCAAGCCGGGACAGGATTCTACGAGCAGTACTTC. This codes for CASSQAGTGFYEQYF. The chain uses TRBV14 and TRBJ2-7; TRBD1 matches 8 bases. CDR1 and CDR2 from the germline V gene are SGHDN and FVKESK. Germline trimming cut 1 base from V and 3 bases from J; bases unmatched to any gene: 5. The CDR3 covers 15 residues.